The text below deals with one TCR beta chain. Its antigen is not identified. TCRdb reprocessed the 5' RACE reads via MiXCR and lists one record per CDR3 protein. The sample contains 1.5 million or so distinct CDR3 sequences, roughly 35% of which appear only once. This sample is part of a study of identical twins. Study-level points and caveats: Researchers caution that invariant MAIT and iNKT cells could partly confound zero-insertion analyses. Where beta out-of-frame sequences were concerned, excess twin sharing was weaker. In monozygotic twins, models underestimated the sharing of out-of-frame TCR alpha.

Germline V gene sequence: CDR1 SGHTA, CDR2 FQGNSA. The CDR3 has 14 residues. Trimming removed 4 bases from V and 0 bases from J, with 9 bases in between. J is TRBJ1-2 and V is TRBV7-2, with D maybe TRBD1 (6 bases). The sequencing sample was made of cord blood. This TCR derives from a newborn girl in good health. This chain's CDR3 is CASSSGGSNYGYTF. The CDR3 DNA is TGTGCCAGCAGCTCGGGGGGCTCTAACTATGGCTACACCTTC.